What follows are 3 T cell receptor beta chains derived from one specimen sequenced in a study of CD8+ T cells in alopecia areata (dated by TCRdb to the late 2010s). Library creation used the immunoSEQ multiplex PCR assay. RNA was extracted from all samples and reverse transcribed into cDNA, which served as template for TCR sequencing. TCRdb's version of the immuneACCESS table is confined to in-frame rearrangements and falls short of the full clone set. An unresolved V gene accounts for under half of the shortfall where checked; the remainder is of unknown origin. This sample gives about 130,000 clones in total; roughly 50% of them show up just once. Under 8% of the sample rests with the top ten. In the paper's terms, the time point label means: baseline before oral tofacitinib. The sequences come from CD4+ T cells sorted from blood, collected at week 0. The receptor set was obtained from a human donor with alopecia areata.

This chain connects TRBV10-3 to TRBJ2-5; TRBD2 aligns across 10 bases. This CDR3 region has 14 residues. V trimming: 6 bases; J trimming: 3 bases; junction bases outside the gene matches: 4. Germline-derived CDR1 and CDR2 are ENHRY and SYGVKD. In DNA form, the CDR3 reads TGTGCCATCAGCCGGACTAGCGGCGAAGAGACCCAGTACTTC. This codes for CAISRTSGEETQYF.

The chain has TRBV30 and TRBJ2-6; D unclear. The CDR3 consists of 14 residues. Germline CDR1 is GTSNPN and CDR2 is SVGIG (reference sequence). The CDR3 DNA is TGTGTTATAGTTACGGTCTCTGGGGCCAACGTCCTGACTTTC. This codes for CVIVTVSGANVLTF.

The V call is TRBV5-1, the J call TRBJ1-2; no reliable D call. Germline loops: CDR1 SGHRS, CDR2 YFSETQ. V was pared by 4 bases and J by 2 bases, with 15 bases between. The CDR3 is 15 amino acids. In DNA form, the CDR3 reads TGCGCCAGCAGCCCCGGAGACATCGGGAACTATGGCTACACCTTC. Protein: CASSPGDIGNYGYTF.